This T cell receptor beta chain was captured by sequencing in a study of metastatic and nonmetastatic thyroid tumors. Study at large: Thyroid patients, malignant and benign, had repertoires compared across blood and tumor or nodule tissue. Study-wide results and limits: Patients with malignant thyroid tumors reportedly had significantly higher TCR beta diversity than those with benign nodules, in blood and tumor.

As originally analysed: It was from CDR3 differences across clinicopathological groups that a distant-metastasis classifier for papillary thyroid cancer was built. TCRdb re-analyzed the PCR reads using MiXCR. These V and J calls are TCRdb output, not the study's own analysis. The sample holds about 5,800 clones, 37% seen once. A few counts support this clone. The antigen remains unidentified. The V gene lost 4 bases and the J gene lost 6 bases, with 12 bases spanning the gap. Germline CDR1 reads ENHRY; CDR2 reads SYGVKD. The CDR3 has 13 amino acids. No treatment had been given to any patient before thyroid surgery.

This clonotype was sampled from a male donor with papillary thyroid cancer or a benign thyroid nodule (not recorded which). Some clones in this sample may be carry-over from other donors' samples. Sequenced sample: tumor tissue. This chain uses TRBV10-3 with TRBJ1-2, with no clear D. The CDR3 coding sequence is TGTGCCATCAGTGGGACCCCGGACCATGGCTACACCTTC. Translation: CAISGTPDHGYTF.